The T cell receptor (beta chain) described here comes from a study of CD8 T cells in ankylosing spondylitis. One entry per CDR3 protein, called by TCRdb with MiXCR from the 5' RACE reads. The sample comprises about 100,000 distinct CDR3 sequences, just under 9% of which are singletons, and under 6% rests with the top ten. V lost 6 bases, J lost 7 bases, and 13 bases lay in between. Looked up from germline, CDR1 is SNHLY and CDR2 is FYNNEI. The CDR3 has 13 residues. This clonotype was observed many times. The chain combines TRBV2 with TRBJ2-1; D is unclear. This clonotype was sampled from a male donor with ankylosing spondylitis or in good health (not recorded which). Sequenced: blood, either unsorted or a sorted T cell fraction (not recorded which). This CDR3 reads CASRASAQNEQFF. For the CDR3, the DNA is TGTGCCAGCAGGGCCTCGGCGCAGAATGAGCAGTTCTTC.